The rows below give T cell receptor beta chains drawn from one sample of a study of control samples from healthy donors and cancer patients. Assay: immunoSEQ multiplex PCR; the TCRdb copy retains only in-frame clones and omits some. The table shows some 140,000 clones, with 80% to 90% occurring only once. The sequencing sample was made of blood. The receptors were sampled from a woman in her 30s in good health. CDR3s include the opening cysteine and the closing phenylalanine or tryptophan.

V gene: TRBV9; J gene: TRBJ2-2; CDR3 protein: CASTSTTAGELFF
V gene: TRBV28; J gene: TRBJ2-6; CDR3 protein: CASSLQKRPQTSGANVLTF
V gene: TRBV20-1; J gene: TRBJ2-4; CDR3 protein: CSAHRGHIQYF
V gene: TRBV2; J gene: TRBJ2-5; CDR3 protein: CASSEGEVAGRQETQYF
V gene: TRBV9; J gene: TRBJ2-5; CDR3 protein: CASSVDRETQYF
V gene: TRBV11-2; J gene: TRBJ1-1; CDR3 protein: CASSLWRQMNTEAFF
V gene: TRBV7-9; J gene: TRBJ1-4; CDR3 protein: CASSPRAAATNEKLFF
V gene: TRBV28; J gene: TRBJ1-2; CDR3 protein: CASTTTGVGYTF
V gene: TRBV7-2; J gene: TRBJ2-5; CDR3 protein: CASSLGIDRTQETQYF
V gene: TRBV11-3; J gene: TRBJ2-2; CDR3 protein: CASSLTRELELFF
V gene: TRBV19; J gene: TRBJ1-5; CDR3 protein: CASSLQVNQPQHF
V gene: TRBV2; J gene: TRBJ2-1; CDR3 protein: CASSQIRDQNNNEQFF
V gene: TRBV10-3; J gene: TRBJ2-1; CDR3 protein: CATLAGVTYNEQFF
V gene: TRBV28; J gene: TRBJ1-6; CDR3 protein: CASSPGQGGSPLHF
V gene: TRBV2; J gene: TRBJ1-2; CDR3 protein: CASSLGQGAVYGYTF
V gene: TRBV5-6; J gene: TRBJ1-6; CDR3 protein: CASSGQESSPLHF
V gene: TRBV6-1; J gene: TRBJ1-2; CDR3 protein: CASSEGKGGGYGYTF
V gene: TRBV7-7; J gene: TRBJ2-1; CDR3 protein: CASSLGSSSYNEQFF
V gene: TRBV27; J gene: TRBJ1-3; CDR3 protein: CASSALLLGQFSTGNTIYF
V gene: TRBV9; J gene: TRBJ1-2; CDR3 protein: CASSVDRGDCGYTF